These 9 T cell receptor beta chains were sequenced from one sample in a study of response to subunit inactivated influenza vaccine. TCRdb used MiXCR to reprocess the RT-PCR reads, holding one entry per CDR3 protein. The sample has 710,000 or so distinct CDR3 sequences; approximately 14% are singletons. The specimen was PBMCs from blood, collected approximately 12 days after vaccination. Receptors were obtained from a man aged 50-60 years who received an inactivated influenza vaccine.

This clonotype was seen only a few times. The J gene is TRBJ2-5, the V gene TRBV20-1; 12 bases align to TRBD2. In germline, CDR1 is DFQATT, CDR2 SNEGSKA (reference sequence). This CDR3 has 16 residues. V shed 5 bases, J shed 5 bases, and the junction held 12 bases outside the gene matches. The chain's CDR3 is CSAPSRTSGDGETQYF. CDR3 bases: TGCAGTGCTCCTTCACGGACTAGCGGGGATGGGGAGACCCAGTACTTC.

As concerns this clonotype: Without the conserved terminal phenylalanine or tryptophan, this CDR3 likely stems from a read error. This rearrangement joins TRBV20-1 to TRBJ2-3; 10 bases are a match to TRBD1. The CDR3 has 19 amino acids. Per the germline V gene, CDR1 is DFQATT and CDR2 is SNEGSKA (reference sequence). The V and J ends lost 5 bases and 4 bases, in that order; junction bases with no gene match: 21. CDR3 sequence (DNA): TGCAGTGCTGGATACAGCTGGACAGGGGGAGAACTAGCGCCAGATACGCAGTATTTA. This encodes CSAGYSWTGGELAPDTQYL.

This chain uses TRBV6-2 or TRBV6-3 with TRBJ1-5; D might be TRBD1 (5 bases). V was pared by 5 bases and J by 4 bases, with 12 bases between. Germline CDR1 and CDR2: MNHEY and SVGEGT. This CDR3 region has 14 residues. CDR3 in DNA: TGTGCCAGCAGTCAGGGCAATAGAAATCAGCCCCAGCATTTT. This encodes CASSQGNRNQPQHF.

This chain joins TRBV20-1 and TRBJ2-7; 16 bases fit TRBD2. Trimming at V came to 3 bases and at J to 0 bases, leaving 2 bases not matched to a gene. Germline lookup yields CDR1 DFQATT and CDR2 SNEGSKA (reference sequence). The CDR3 spans 16 residues. The CDR3 reads CSARGLAGGSSYEQYF. The CDR3 DNA is TGCAGTGCTAGGGGACTAGCGGGAGGGAGCTCCTACGAGCAGTACTTC.

The chain uses TRBV3-1 and TRBJ2-7, with D possibly matching TRBD2 (5 bases). Trimming left V 2 bases short and J 4 bases short, with 9 bases between. Germline loops: CDR1 LGHDT, CDR2 YNNKEL (reference sequence). The CDR3 covers 13 residues. The CDR3 is CASSQSRGYEQYF. CDR3 DNA sequence: TGTGCCAGCAGCCAATCTCGAGGGTACGAGCAGTACTTC.

The V gene is TRBV5-1, the J gene TRBJ2-1, with 10 bases lining up with TRBD1. Germline-derived CDR1 and CDR2 are SGHRS and YFSETQ. This CDR3 has 16 residues. The ends lost 4 bases at V and 5 bases at J; junction bases unmatched: 9. CDR3 sequence (DNA): TGCGCCAGCAGCAGGGGACAGGGGAATCGCCACAATGAGCAGTTCTTC. As protein: CASSRGQGNRHNEQFF.

In this sample, this clonotype turned up a few times. The chain is built from TRBV6-1 and TRBJ1-2; D ambiguous. CDR3 length: 12 amino acids. Germline V lookup: CDR1 MNHNS, CDR2 SASEGT. Between the trimmed V and J ends, which lost 10 bases and 7 bases, there was a span of 16 bases. CDR3 in DNA: TGTGCCACGTTGCAAGACTCTCCTGGCTACACCTTC. It encodes CATLQDSPGYTF.

The J gene is TRBJ2-2, the V gene TRBV6-1; tentative D call: TRBD1 (6 bases). Trimming shortened V by 6 bases and J by 7 bases, and 15 bases separated the two germline ends. The germline CDR1 and CDR2 sequences are MNHNS and SASEGT. The CDR3 runs to 14 residues. CDR3 coding DNA: TGTGCCAGCAGGCCCTTACAGGGTGTCGGGGAGCTGTTTTTT. Its protein product is CASRPLQGVGELFF.

The chain is built from TRBV30 and TRBJ2-7; D is possibly TRBD1 (5 bases). This CDR3 comprises 15 residues. Germline-derived CDR1 and CDR2 are GTSNPN and SVGIG (reference sequence). V was clipped by 0 bases and J by 2 bases, with 14 bases between them. CDR3 bases: TGTGCCTGGAGTGTATTTGGGGCTCGAACCTACGAGCAGTACTTC. This encodes CAWSVFGARTYEQYF.